The 14 T cell receptor beta chains below were found in one sample sequenced in a study of CD4 T cells in relation to SARS-CoV-2 and coronaviruses. Some clones are missing from TCRdb's copy, which holds only in-frame ones; the method was immunoSEQ multiplex PCR. The sample has more than 20,000 clones, less than 70% seen once. These TCRs are of unknown antigen specificity. The unexposed donors gave CD4+ T cells in about 2011-2018, prior to COVID-19. The cells were cultured for approximately 10 days before CD4+ T cells were isolated. Material for sequencing was CD4+ T cells from PBMCs, cultured in vitro. These receptors were obtained from a human donor in good health.

This sequence joins TRBV5-1 and TRBJ1-2; D not resolved. In germline, CDR1 is SGHRS, CDR2 YFSETQ. The germline V and J ends were trimmed by 4 bases and 8 bases, with 21 bases remaining between them. The CDR3 is 15 residues long. For the CDR3, the DNA is TGCGCCAGCAGCGTAGGTCAAAAAGACGTGGAAGGCTACACCTTC. Encoded protein: CASSVGQKDVEGYTF.

J is TRBJ1-1 and V is TRBV19, with D possibly matching TRBD1 (5 bases). Per germline, CDR1 LNHDA and CDR2 SQIVND (reference sequence). CDR3 length: 15 amino acids. The V end lost 5 bases, the J end lost 4 bases, and 17 bases lay between the germline ends. CDR3 DNA sequence: TGTGCCAGTAGTTCCCGGGGCCTTCGGCCCACTGAAGCTTTCTTT. Translated, it gives CASSSRGLRPTEAFF.

The chain combines TRBV6-4 with TRBJ1-2; weak D call: TRBD1 (6 bases). The ends were cut back, 1 base at V and 7 bases at J, with 16 bases in the middle. This CDR3 is built from 15 residues. In germline, CDR1 is MRHNA, CDR2 SNTAGT. The CDR3 loop reads CASSDYAGALVGYTF. CDR3 sequence (DNA): TGTGCCAGCAGTGACTACGCAGGGGCCCTGGTTGGCTACACCTTC.

The chain employs TRBV30 and TRBJ1-5; the D is unclear. V shed 4 bases and J shed 2 bases, with 9 bases lying between them. Looked up from germline, CDR1 is GTSNPN and CDR2 is SVGIG (reference sequence). The CDR3 extends over 13 amino acids. The CDR3 bases are TGTGCCTGGACCGCGGGTCGCAATCAGCCCCAGCATTTT. Protein product: CAWTAGRNQPQHF.

The chain joins TRBV4-3 to TRBJ1-2, with D perhaps TRBD1 (5 bases). V was cut by 1 base and J by 8 bases, with 11 bases left in between. Germline V gives CDR1 LGHNA, CDR2 YSLEER. The CDR3 runs 13 residues. The CDR3 DNA reads TGCGCCAGCAGCCAAGGAAAGGGGTTGGGCTACACCTTC. Translation: CASSQGKGLGYTF.

The chain links TRBV15 to TRBJ2-1; the match to TRBD2 covers 8 bases. With 5 bases clipped from V and 1 base from J, the junction kept 4 bases outside the gene matches. Germline values: CDR1 LNHNV, CDR2 YYDKDF (reference sequence). The CDR3 is made up of 15 amino acids. This chain's CDR3 is CATSGREGSYNEQFF. The CDR3, as DNA: TGTGCCACCAGCGGACGGGAGGGGTCCTACAATGAGCAGTTCTTC.

This sequence joins TRBV2 and TRBJ1-5, with 7 nucleotides matching TRBD1. CDR3 length: 13 residues. Losses at the gene ends were 11 bases for V and 0 bases for J; bases not matched to a gene: 4. Germline CDR1 is SNHLY and CDR2 is FYNNEI. The CDR3 region has the DNA TGTGCCGGCACAGGGGATAGCAATCAGCCCCAGCATTTT. Translating gives CAGTGDSNQPQHF. Based on the CDR3 plus reference TRBV2 and TRBJ1-5, the full variable domain is EPEVTQTPSHQVTQMGQEVILRCVPISNHLYFYWYRQILGQKVEFLVSFYNNEISEKSEIFDDQFSVERPDGSNFTLKIRSTKLEDSAMYFCAGTGDSNQPQHFGDGTRLSIL.

The gene calls are TRBV2 and TRBJ2-1, with 7 bases identical to TRBD2. From germline, CDR1 is SNHLY and CDR2 FYNNEI. This CDR3 has 14 amino acids. V gave up 8 bases and J gave up 6 bases; unmatched junction bases: 10. CDR3 nucleotide sequence: TGTGCCAGCCGAGGACTAGTCGTATCCAATGAGCAGTTCTTC. The encoded protein is CASRGLVVSNEQFF.

The chain couples TRBV2 to TRBJ2-1; 12 nucleotides line up with TRBD2. V lost 9 bases to trimming and J lost 2 bases; unmatched junction nucleotides: 8. In germline, CDR1 is SNHLY, CDR2 FYNNEI. This CDR3 comprises 16 residues. This CDR3 is CASVPSSGRAYNEQFF. As DNA, the CDR3 is TGTGCCAGTGTACCCTCTAGCGGGAGGGCCTACAATGAGCAGTTCTTC.

This chain uses TRBV7-9 with TRBJ1-1; D unclear. The CDR3 covers 15 residues. V lost 2 bases to trimming and J lost 0 bases, with 10 bases between them. Germline CDR1 reads SEHNR; CDR2 reads FQNEAQ (reference sequence). CDR3 amino acids: CASSLWKGLNTEAFF. CDR3 in DNA: TGTGCCAGCAGCTTATGGAAGGGTTTGAACACTGAAGCTTTCTTT.

The CDR3 spells CASSLPGGGTAYNEQFF. CDR3 bases: TGTGCCAGCAGCTTACCCGGGGGCGGGACCGCGTACAATGAGCAGTTCTTC. The chain couples TRBV5-6 to TRBJ2-1, with D possibly called TRBD1 or TRBD2 (6 bases each). Trimming took off 2 bases at V and 4 bases at J, with 19 bases between the two ends. CDR3 length: 17 amino acids. Looked up from germline, CDR1 is SGHDT and CDR2 is YYEEEE.

This chain connects TRBV7-2 to TRBJ1-5, with unresolved D. This CDR3 contains 15 residues. Germline V gene data show CDR1 as SGHTA and CDR2 as FQGNSA. V dropped 3 bases and J dropped 2 bases, with 11 bases sitting between them. The CDR3 protein is CASSLGPARNQPQHF. CDR3 nucleotides: TGTGCCAGCAGCTTGGGTCCGGCGCGCAATCAGCCCCAGCATTTT.

This clone has only one observation. The CDR3 sequence: CASSLQTSRGEQYF. Here the CDR3 DNA reads TGTGCCAGCAGCTTGCAGACCTCCCGGGGGGAGCAGTACTTC. V and J are TRBV5-4 and TRBJ2-7; a possible D gene is TRBD2 (6 bases). CDR1 is SGHNT and CDR2 is YYREEE in the germline V gene (reference sequence). This CDR3 contains 14 residues. V was trimmed by 1 base and J by 7 bases, leaving 15 bases between them.

This clone was observed a single time. This chain uses TRBV18 with TRBJ2-1, with D maybe TRBD2 (5 bases). V lost 6 bases to trimming and J lost 7 bases, with 10 bases between them. From germline, CDR1 is KGHSH and CDR2 LQKENI. This CDR3 comprises 12 residues. Here the CDR3 DNA reads TGTGCCAGCTCCCCGGAGGTAAATGAGCAGTTCTTC. Encoded protein: CASSPEVNEQFF.